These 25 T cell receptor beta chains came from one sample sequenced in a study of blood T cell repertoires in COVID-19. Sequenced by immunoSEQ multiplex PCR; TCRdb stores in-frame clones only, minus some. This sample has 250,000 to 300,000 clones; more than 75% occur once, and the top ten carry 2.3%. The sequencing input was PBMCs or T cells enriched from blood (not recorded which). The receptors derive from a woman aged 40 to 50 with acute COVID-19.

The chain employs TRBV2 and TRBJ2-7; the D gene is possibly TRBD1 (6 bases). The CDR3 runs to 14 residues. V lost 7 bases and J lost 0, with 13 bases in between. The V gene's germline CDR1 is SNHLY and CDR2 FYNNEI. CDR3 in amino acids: CASIQGPSSYEQYF. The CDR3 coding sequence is TGTGCCAGCATTCAGGGGCCGAGCTCCTACGAGCAGTACTTC.

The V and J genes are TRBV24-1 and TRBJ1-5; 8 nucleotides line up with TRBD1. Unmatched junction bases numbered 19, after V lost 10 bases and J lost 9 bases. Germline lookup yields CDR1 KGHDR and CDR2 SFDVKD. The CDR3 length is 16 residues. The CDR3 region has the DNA TGTGCCACTGACGAAGTGGACAGGGTAGGCCGTGGGCCCCAGCATTTT. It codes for CATDEVDRVGRGPQHF.

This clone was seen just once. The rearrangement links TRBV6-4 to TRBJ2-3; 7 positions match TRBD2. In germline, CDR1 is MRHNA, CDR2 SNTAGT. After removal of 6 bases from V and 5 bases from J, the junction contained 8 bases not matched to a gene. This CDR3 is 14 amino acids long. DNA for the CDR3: TGTGCCAGCAGAGTTTCGGCGGGAGTAGATACGCAGTATTTT. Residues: CASRVSAGVDTQYF.

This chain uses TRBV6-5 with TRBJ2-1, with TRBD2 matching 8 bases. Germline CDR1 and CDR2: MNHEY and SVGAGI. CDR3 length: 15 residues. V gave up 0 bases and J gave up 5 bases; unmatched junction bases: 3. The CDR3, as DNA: TGTGCCAGCAGTTACTCGATACTAGCGGACAATGAGCAGTTCTTC. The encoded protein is CASSYSILADNEQFF.

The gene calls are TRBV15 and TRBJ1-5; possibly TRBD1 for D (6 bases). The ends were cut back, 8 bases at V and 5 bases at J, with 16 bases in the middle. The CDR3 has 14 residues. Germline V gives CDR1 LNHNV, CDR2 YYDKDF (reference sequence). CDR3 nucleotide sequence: TGTGCCACCCAGGGGAGCACAGCTGATCAGCCCCAGCATTTT. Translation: CATQGSTADQPQHF.

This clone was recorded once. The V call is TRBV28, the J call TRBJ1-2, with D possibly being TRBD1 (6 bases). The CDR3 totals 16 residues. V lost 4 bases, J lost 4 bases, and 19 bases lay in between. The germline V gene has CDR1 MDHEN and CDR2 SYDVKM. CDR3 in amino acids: CASSSSGTTGFYGYTF. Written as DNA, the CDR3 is TGTGCCAGCAGTTCGTCCGGGACAACAGGTTTCTATGGCTACACCTTC.

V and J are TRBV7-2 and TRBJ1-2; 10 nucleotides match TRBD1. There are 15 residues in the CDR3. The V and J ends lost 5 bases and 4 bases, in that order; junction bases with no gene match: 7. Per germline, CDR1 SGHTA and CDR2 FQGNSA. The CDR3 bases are TGTGCCAGCAGCGGACAGGGGGACCGACTCTATGGCTACACCTTC. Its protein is CASSGQGDRLYGYTF. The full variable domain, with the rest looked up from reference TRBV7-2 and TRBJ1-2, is GAGVSQSPSNKVTEKGKDVELRCDPISGHTALYWYRQSLGQGLEFLIYFQGNSAPDKSGLPSDRFSAERTGGSVSTLTIQRTQQEDSAVYLCASSGQGDRLYGYTFGSGTRLTVV.

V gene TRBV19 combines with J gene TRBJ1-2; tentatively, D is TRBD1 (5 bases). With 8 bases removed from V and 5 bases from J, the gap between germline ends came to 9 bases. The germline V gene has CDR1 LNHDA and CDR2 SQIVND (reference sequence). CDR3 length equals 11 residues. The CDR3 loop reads CASSRGYGYTF. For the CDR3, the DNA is TGTGCCAGTTCCCGGGGGTATGGCTACACCTTC. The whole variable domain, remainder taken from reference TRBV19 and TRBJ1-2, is DGGITQSPKYLFRKEGQNVTLSCEQNLNHDAMYWYRQDPGQGLRLIYYSQIVNDFQKGDIAEGYSVSREKKESFPLTVTSAQKNPTAFYLCASSRGYGYTFGSGTRLTVV.

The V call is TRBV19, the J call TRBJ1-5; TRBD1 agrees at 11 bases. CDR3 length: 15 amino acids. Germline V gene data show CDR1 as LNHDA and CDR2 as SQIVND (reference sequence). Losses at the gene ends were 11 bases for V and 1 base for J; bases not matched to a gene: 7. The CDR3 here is CASRDRGGSNQPQHF. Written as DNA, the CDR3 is TGTGCCTCGAGGGACAGGGGGGGCAGCAATCAGCCCCAGCATTTT.

Written as DNA, the CDR3 is TGTGCCAGCAGCCCGAGGGACAGGGCTTCTGTGGAGACCCAGTACTTC. It translates to CASSPRDRASVETQYF. This chain connects TRBV7-9 to TRBJ2-5, with 9 bases matching TRBD1. CDR3 length: 16 residues. Germline lookup yields CDR1 SEHNR and CDR2 FQNEAQ (reference sequence). V shed 5 bases and J 5 bases; nucleotides not matched to a gene: 12.

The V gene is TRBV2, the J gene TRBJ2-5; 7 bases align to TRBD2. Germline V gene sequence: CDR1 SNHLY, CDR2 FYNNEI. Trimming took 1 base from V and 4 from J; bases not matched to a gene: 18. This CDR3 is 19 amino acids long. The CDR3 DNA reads TGTGCCAGCAGTGAAGGGAGTTTGGGGGGGACGGACCATCCAGAGACCCAGTACTTC. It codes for CASSEGSLGGTDHPETQYF.

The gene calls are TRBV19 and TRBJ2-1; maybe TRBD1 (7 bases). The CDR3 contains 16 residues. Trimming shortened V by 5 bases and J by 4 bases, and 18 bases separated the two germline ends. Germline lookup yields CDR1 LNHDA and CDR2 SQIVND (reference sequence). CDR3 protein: CASSDRQGAGYNEQFF. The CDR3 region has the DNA TGTGCCAGTAGTGATAGACAGGGAGCGGGTTACAATGAGCAGTTCTTC.

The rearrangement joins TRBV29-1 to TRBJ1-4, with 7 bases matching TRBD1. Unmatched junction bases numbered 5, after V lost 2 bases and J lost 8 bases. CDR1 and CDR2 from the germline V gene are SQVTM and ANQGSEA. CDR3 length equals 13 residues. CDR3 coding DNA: TGCAGCGTTGAAATACAGGGGTTAGAAAAACTGTTTTTT. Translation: CSVEIQGLEKLFF.

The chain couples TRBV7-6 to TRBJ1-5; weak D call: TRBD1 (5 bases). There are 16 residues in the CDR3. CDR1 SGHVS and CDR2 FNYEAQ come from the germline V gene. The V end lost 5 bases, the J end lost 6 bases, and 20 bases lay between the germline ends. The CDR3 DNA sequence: TGTGCCAGCAGCCTGGACCCAGATCTCGGGGGTCAGCCCCAGCATTTT. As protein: CASSLDPDLGGQPQHF.

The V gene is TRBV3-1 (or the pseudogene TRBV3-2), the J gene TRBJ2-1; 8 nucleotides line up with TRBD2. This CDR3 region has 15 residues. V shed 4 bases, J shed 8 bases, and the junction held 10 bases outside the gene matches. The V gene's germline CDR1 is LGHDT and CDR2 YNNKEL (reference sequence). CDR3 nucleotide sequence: TGTGCCAGCAGCCGTTGGGGGGCGGGAGGCGATGAGCAGTTCTTC. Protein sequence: CASSRWGAGGDEQFF.

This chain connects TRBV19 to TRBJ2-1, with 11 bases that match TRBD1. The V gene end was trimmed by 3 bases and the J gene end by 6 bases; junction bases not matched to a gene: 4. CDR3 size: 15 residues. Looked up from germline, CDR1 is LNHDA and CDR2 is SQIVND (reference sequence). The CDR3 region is CASSIGTGGGNEQFF. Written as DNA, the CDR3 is TGTGCCAGTAGTATCGGGACAGGGGGAGGCAATGAGCAGTTCTTC.

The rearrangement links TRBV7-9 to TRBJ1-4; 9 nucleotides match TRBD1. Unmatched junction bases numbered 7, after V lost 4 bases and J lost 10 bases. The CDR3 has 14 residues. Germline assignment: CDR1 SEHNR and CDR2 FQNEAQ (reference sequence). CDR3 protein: CASSSGTGHGKLFF. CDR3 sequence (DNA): TGTGCCAGCAGCTCTGGGACAGGGCACGGAAAACTGTTTTTT. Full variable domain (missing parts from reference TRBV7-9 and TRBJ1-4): DTGVSQNPRHKITKRGQNVTFRCDPISEHNRLYWYRQTLGQGPEFLTYFQNEAQLEKSRLLSDRFSAERPKGSFSTLEIQRTEQGDSAMYLCASSSGTGHGKLFFGSGTQLSVL.

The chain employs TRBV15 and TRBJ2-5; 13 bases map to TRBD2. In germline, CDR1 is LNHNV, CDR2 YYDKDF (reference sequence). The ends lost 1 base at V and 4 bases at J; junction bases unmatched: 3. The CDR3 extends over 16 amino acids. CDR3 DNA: TGTGCCACCAGCAGAGGGGGGACTAGCGGGATAGAGACCCAGTACTTC. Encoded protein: CATSRGGTSGIETQYF.

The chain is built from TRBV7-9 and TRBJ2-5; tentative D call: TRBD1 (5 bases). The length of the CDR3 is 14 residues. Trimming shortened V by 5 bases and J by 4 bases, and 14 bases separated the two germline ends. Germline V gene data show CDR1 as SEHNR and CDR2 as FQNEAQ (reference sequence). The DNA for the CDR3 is TGTGCCAGCAGCCCCAGAAGGGGAACAGAGACCCAGTACTTC. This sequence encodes CASSPRRGTETQYF.

The CDR3 bases are TGTGCCAGCAGCCTAGACAGGAACACTGAAGCTTTCTTT. The encoded protein is CASSLDRNTEAFF. J is TRBJ1-1 and V is TRBV2; tentatively, D is TRBD1 (5 bases). Germline V gene lookup returns CDR1 SNHLY and CDR2 FYNNEI. The CDR3 covers 13 residues. Trimming stripped 6 bases from V and 1 base from J, with 9 bases between.

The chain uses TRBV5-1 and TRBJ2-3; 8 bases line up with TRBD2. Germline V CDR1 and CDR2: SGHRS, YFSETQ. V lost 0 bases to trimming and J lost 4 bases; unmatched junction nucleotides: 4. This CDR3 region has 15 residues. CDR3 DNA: TGCGCCAGCAGCTTGGGTCGGGGGGGCCCAGATACGCAGTATTTT. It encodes CASSLGRGGPDTQYF.

In DNA form, the CDR3 reads TGTGCCTGGAGTGTACTAAGAGGGGAAAAACTGTTTTTT. As protein: CAWSVLRGEKLFF. The rearrangement joins TRBV30 to TRBJ1-4; D gene unclear. Between the trimmed V and J ends, which lost 0 bases and 8 bases, there was a span of 10 bases. Germline CDR1 reads GTSNPN; CDR2 reads SVGIG (reference sequence). The CDR3 spans 13 residues.

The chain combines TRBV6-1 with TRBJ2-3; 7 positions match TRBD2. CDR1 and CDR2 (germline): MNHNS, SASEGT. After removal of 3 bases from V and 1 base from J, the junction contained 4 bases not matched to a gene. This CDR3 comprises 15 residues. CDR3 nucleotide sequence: TGTGCCAGCAGTGAGGGCGGGAGCGGCACAGATACGCAGTATTTT. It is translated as CASSEGGSGTDTQYF.

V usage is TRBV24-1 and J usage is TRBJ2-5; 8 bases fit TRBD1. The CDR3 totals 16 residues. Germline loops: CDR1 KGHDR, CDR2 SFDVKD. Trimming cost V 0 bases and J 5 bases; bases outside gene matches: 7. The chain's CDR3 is CATSDLTTGERETQYF. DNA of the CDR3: TGTGCCACCAGTGATTTGACGACAGGGGAACGGGAGACCCAGTACTTC.

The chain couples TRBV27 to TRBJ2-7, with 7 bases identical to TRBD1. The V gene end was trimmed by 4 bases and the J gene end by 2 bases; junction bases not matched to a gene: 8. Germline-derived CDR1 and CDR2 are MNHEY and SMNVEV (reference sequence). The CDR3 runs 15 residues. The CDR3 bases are TGTGCCAGCAGTTCCCCCCGACAGGGAACCTACGAGCAGTACTTC. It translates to CASSSPRQGTYEQYF.